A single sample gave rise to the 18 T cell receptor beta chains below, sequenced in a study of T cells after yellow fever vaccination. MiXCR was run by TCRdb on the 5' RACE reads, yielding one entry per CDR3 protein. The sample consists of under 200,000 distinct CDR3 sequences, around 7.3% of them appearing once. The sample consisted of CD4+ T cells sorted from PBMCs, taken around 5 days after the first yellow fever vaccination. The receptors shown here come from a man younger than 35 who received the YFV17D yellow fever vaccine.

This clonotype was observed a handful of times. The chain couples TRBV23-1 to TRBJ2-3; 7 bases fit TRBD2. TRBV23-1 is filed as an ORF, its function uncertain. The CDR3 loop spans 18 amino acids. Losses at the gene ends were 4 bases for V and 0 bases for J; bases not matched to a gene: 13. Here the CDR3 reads CASSPPSLAVTSTDTQYF. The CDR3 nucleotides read TGCGCCAGCAGTCCCCCGAGCCTAGCGGTTACTAGCACAGATACGCAGTATTTT.

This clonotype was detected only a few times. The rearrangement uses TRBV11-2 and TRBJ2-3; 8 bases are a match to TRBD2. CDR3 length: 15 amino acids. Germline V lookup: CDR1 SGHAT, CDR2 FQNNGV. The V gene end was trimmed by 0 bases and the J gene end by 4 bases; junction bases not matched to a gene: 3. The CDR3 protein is CASSLERGASDTQYF. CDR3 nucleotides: TGTGCCAGCAGCTTAGAGCGGGGGGCCTCAGATACGCAGTATTTT.

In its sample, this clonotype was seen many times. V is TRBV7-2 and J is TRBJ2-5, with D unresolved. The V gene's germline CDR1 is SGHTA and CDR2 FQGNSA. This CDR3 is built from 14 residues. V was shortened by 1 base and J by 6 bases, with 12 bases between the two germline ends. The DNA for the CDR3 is TGTGCCAGCAGCTTAGACGGCGCAGGAAAGACCCAGTACTTC. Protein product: CASSLDGAGKTQYF.

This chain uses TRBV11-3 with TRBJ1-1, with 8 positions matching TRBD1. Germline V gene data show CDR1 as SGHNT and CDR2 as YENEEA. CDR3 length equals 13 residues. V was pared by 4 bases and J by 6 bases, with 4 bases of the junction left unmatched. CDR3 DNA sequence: TGTGCCAGCAGCTGGGACAGGTACGCTGAAGCTTTCTTT. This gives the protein CASSWDRYAEAFF.

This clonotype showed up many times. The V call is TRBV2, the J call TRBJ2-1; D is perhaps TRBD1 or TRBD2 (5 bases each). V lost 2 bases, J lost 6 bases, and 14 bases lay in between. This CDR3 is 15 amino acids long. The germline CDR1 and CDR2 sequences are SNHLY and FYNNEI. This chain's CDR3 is CASSERGPTANEQFF. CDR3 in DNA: TGTGCCAGCAGTGAACGGGGACCGACCGCCAATGAGCAGTTCTTC.

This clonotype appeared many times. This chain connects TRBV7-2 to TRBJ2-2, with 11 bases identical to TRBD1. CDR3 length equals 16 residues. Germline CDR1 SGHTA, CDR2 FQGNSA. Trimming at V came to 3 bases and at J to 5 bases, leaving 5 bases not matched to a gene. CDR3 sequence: CASSFVGQGGTGELFF. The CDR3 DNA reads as TGTGCCAGCAGCTTCGTGGGACAGGGGGGAACCGGGGAGCTGTTTTTT.

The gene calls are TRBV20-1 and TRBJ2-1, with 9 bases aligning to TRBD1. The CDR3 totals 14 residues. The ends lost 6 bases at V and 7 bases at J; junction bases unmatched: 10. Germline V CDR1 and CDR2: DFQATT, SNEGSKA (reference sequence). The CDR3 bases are TGCAGTGCCCTAGGGGACAGGGCCCAAAATGAGCAGTTCTTC. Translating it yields CSALGDRAQNEQFF.

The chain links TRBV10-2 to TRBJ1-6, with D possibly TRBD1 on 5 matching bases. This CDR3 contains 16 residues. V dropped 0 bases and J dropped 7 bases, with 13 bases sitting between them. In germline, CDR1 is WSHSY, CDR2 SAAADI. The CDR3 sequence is CASSESGPTSNSPLHF. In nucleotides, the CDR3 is TGCGCCAGCAGTGAGTCGGGACCAACCTCGAATTCACCCCTCCACTTT.

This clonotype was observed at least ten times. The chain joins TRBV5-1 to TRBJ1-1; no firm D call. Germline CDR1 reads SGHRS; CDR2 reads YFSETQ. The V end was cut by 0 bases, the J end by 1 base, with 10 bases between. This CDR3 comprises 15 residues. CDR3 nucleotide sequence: TGCGCCAGCAGCTTGGCGGTCGCGAGGAACACTGAAGCTTTCTTT. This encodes CASSLAVARNTEAFF.

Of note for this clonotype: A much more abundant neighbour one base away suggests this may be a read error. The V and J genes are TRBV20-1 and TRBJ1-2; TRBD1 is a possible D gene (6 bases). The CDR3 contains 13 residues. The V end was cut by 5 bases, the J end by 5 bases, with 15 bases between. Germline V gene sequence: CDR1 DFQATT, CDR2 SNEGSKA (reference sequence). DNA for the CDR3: TGCAGTGCTCAGACAGGCCATTTGTATGGCTACACCTTC. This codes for CSAQTGHLYGYTF.

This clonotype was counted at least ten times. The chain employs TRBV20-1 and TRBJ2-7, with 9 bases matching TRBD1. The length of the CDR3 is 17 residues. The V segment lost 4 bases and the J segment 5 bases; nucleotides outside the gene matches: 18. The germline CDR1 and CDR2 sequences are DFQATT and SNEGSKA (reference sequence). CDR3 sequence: CSAKRSSGTGRLHEQYV. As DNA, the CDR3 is TGCAGTGCTAAGAGGTCGTCCGGGACAGGGCGCTTGCACGAGCAGTACGTC.

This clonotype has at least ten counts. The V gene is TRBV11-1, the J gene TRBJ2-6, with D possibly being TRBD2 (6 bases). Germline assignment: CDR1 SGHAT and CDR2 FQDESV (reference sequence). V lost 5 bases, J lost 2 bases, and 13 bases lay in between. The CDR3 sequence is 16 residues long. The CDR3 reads CASSRTRRAGANVLTF. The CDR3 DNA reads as TGTGCCAGCAGCCGGACCCGGAGGGCTGGGGCCAACGTCCTGACTTTC.

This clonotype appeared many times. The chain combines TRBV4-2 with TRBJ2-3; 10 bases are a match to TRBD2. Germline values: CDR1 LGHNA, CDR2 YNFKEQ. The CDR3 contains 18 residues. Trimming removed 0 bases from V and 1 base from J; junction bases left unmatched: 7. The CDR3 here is CASSQDPLLAGRTDTQYF. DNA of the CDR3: TGTGCCAGCAGCCAAGACCCCTTACTAGCGGGGCGCACAGATACGCAGTATTTT.

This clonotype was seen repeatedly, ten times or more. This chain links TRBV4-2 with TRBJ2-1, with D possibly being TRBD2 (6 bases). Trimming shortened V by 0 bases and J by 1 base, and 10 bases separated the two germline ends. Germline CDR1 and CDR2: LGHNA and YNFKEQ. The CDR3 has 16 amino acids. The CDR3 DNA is TGTGCCAGCAGCCAAGATACGGGGGAATCCTACAATGAGCAGTTCTTC. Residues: CASSQDTGESYNEQFF.

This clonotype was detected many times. The DNA of the CDR3 is TGCGCCAGCAGCTTGGCCGTGGGTCAGGGATCAGATGAAAAACTGTTTTTT. The encoded protein is CASSLAVGQGSDEKLFF. V is TRBV5-1 and J is TRBJ1-4, with a tentative D call TRBD1 (5 bases). CDR1 and CDR2 (germline): SGHRS, YFSETQ. This CDR3 comprises 17 residues. V gave up 0 bases and J gave up 6 bases, with 18 bases separating them.

The DNA for the CDR3 is TGTGCCAGTGATCCTAGGGACAGGGGCCGCGGCTACACCTTC. Translating it yields CASDPRDRGRGYTF. The chain is built from TRBV19 and TRBJ1-2; 10 bases map to TRBD1. This CDR3 contains 14 residues. Germline lookup yields CDR1 LNHDA and CDR2 SQIVND (reference sequence). The J segment lost 8 bases and the V segment lost 8 bases, leaving 11 bases of the junction unmatched.

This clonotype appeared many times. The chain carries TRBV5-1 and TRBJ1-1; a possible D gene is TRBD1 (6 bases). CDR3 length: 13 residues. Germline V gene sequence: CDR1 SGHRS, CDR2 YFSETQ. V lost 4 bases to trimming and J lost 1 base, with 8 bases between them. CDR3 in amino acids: CASSEGQNTEAFF. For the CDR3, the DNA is TGCGCCAGCAGCGAGGGACAGAACACTGAAGCTTTCTTT. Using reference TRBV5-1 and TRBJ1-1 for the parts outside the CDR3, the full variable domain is KAGVTQTPRYLIKTRGQQVTLSCSPISGHRSVSWYQQTPGQGLQFLFEYFSETQRNKGNFPGRFSGRQFSNSRSEMNVSTLELGDSALYLCASSEGQNTEAFFGQGTRLTVV.

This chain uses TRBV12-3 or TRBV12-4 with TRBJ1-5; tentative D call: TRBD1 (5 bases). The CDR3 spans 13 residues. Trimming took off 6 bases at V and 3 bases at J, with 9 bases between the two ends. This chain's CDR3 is CASRGQPNQPQHF. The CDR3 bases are TGTGCCAGCAGAGGACAACCCAATCAGCCCCAGCATTTT.